This entry is about one T cell receptor beta chain. TCRdb derives one entry per CDR3 protein from the 5' RACE reads, leaving out DNA. In total, the table holds about 260,000 distinct CDR3 sequences. This sample was included in a study of T cells expressing NK-cell markers. Study-level information: It was sorted CD3+CD56-NKG2C+, CD3+CD56+NKG2C- and CD3+CD56+NKG2C+ T cells that provided the TCR beta repertoires. Serological testing identified seven of the eight sequenced donors as HCMV-seropositive and one as seronegative.

The CDR3 runs 12 residues. The germline V gene has CDR1 GTSNPN and CDR2 SVGIG (reference sequence). The sequenced material came from blood T cells: a sorted CD56 or NKG2C T cell subset, CD4+ or CD8+ T cells, or bulk PBMC T cells (not recorded which). The receptor was isolated from a man aged 18-30 years in good health. The rearrangement links TRBV30 to TRBJ1-2; TCRdb selects TRBD1, and the lack of DNA leaves this call unchecked. CDR3 sequence reads: CAWRTGDYGYTF.